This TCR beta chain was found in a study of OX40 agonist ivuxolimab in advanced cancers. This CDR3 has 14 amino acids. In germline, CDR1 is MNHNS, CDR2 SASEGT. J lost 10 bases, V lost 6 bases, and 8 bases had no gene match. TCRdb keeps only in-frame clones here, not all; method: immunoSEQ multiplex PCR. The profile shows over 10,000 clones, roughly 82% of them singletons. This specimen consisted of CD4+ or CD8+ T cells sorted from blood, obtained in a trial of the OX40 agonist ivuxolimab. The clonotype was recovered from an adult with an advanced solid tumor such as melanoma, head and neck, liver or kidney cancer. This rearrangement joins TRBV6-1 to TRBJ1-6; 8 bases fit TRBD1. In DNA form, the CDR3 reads TGTGCCAGCAGGACGACAGGGGTTGGATCACCCCTCCACTTT. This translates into CASRTTGVGSPLHF.